This entry lists 4 T cell receptor beta chains sequenced from one sample in a study of human T cells and chemical hapten exposure. TCRdb itself ran the 5' RACE reads through MiXCR, one entry per CDR3 protein. This sample has approximately 80,000 distinct CDR3 sequences, with more than 15% found just once. Unfractionated whole blood yielded total RNA. These receptors were taken from a female donor in good health.

The J gene is TRBJ2-1, the V gene TRBV6-5; TRBD2 agrees at 8 bases. CDR3 length: 15 residues. In germline, CDR1 is MNHEY, CDR2 SVGAGI. The ends lost 6 bases at V and 6 bases at J; junction bases unmatched: 10. The CDR3 protein is CASRNPPGRGNEQFF. The CDR3 DNA reads TGTGCCAGCAGGAATCCACCCGGGAGGGGCAATGAGCAGTTCTTC.

V gene TRBV3-1 combines with J gene TRBJ2-1; D is tentatively TRBD1 or TRBD2 (5 bases each). Germline V gene sequence: CDR1 LGHDT, CDR2 YNNKEL (reference sequence). V was clipped by 0 bases and J by 5 bases, with 17 bases between them. The CDR3 contains 17 residues. This CDR3 is CASSQEGSGPRDNEQFF. The CDR3 DNA is TGTGCCAGCAGCCAAGAGGGGTCGGGACCGAGGGACAATGAGCAGTTCTTC.

V and J are TRBV9 and TRBJ2-1; weak D call: TRBD2 (5 bases). V was pared by 3 bases and J by 7 bases, with 20 bases between. CDR1 SGDLS and CDR2 YYNGEE come from the germline V gene. The CDR3 has 16 amino acids. DNA for the CDR3: TGTGCCAGCAGCGATAATAGGGCTCCCTCGGGGAATGAGCAGTTCTTC. This codes for CASSDNRAPSGNEQFF.

Only a few counts were recorded for this clonotype. CDR3 bases: TGTGCCAGCAGTTTTTTCAGGGACTACAAATCCTACAATGAGCAGTTCTTC. It specifies CASSFFRDYKSYNEQFF. The chain joins TRBV6-2 or TRBV6-3 to TRBJ2-1; 7 nucleotides match TRBD2. The CDR3 has 17 amino acids. V dropped 4 bases and J dropped 1; count of bases not matched to a gene: 10. CDR1 MNHEY and CDR2 SVGEGT come from the germline V gene.